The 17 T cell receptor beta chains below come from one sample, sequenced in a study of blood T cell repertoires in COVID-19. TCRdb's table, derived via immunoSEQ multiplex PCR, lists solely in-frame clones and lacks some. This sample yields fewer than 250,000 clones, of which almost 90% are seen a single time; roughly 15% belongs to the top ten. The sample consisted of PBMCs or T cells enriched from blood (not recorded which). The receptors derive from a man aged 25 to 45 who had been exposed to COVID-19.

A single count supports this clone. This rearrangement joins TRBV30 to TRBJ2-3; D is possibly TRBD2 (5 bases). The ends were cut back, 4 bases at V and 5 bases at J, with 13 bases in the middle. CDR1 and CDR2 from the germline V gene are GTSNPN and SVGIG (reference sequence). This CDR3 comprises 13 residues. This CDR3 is CAWIHRGLDTQYF. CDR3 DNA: TGTGCCTGGATTCACCGGGGTTTAGATACGCAGTATTTT.

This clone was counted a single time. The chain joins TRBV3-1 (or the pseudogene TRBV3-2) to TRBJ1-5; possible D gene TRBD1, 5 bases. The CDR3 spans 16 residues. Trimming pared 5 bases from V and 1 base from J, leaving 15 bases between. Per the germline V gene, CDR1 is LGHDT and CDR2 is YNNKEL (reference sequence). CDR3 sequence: CASSSAGGVSNQPQHF. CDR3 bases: TGTGCCAGCAGCTCGGCCGGGGGGGTAAGCAATCAGCCCCAGCATTTT.

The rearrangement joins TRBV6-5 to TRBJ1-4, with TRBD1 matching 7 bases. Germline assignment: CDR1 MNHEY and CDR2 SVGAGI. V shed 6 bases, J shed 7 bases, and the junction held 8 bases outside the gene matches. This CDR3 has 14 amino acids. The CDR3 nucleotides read TGTGCCAGCAGCGATTGGAGGGGGCGTGAAAAACTGTTTTTT. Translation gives CASSDWRGREKLFF.

The CDR3 sequence: CASSSYRGNQPQHF. The CDR3 coding sequence is TGCGCCAGCAGCTCCTACAGGGGAAATCAGCCCCAGCATTTT. The chain employs TRBV4-1 and TRBJ1-5; 7 bases line up with TRBD1. Germline lookup yields CDR1 MGHRA and CDR2 YSYEKL. V trimming: 5 bases; J trimming: 4 bases; junction bases outside the gene matches: 5. This CDR3 contains 14 residues.

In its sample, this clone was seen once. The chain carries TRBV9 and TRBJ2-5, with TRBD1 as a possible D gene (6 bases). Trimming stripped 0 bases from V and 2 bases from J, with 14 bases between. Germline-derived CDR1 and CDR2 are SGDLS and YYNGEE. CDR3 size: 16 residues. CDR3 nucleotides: TGTGCCAGCAGCGTAGCCCCCGGGACAACTCAAGAGACCCAGTACTTC. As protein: CASSVAPGTTQETQYF.

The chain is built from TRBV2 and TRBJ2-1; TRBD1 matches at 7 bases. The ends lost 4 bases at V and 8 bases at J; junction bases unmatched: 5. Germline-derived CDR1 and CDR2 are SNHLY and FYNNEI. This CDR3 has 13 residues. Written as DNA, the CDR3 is TGTGCCAGCAGTGCGGGCACAGGGGATGAGCAGTTCTTC. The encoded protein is CASSAGTGDEQFF. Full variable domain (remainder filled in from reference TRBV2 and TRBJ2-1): EPEVTQTPSHQVTQMGQEVILRCVPISNHLYFYWYRQILGQKVEFLVSFYNNEISEKSEIFDDQFSVERPDGSNFTLKIRSTKLEDSAMYFCASSAGTGDEQFFGPGTRLTVL.

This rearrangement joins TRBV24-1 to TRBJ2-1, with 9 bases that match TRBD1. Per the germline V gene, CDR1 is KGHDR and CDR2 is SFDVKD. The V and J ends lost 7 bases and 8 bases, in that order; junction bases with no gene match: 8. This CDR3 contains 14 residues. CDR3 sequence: CATRSGTGMDEQFF. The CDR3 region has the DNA TGTGCCACCAGATCCGGGACAGGGATGGATGAGCAGTTCTTC.

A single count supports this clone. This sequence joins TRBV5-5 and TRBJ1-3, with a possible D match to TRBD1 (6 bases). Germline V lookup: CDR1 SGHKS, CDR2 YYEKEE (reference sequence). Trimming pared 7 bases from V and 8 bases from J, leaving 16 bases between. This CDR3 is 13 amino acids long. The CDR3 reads CASQTGPGDTIYF. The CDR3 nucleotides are TGTGCCAGCCAAACAGGTCCAGGGGACACCATATATTTT.

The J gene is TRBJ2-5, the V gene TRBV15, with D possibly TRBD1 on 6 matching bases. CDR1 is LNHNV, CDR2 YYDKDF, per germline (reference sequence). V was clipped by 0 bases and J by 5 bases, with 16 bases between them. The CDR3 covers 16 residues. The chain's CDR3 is CATSRDRMAGVETQYF. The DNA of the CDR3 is TGTGCCACCAGCAGAGATCGGATGGCAGGGGTCGAGACCCAGTACTTC.

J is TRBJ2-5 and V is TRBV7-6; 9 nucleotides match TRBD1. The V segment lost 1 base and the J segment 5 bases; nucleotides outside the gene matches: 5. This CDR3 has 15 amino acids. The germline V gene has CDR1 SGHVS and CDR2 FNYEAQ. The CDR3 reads CASSLEGTGKETQYF. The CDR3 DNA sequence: TGTGCCAGCAGCTTAGAAGGGACAGGGAAGGAGACCCAGTACTTC.

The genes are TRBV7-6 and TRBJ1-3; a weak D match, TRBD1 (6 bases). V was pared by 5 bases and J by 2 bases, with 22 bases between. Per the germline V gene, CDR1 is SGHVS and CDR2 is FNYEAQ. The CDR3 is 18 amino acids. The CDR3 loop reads CASSPWDGGQSPGNTIYF. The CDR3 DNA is TGTGCCAGCAGCCCTTGGGATGGGGGACAAAGTCCTGGAAACACCATATATTTT.

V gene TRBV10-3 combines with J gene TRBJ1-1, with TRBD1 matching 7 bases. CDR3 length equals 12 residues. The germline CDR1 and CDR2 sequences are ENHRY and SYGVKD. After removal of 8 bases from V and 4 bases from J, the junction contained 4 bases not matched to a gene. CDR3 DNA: TGTGCCATCGAACAGGGGAGCACTGAAGCTTTCTTT. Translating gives CAIEQGSTEAFF.

The CDR3 DNA reads TGTGCCAGCAGTTACTCGATTTCGGGGTTTGGAAACACCATATATTTT. This sequence encodes CASSYSISGFGNTIYF. The chain couples TRBV6-5 to TRBJ1-3; D not resolved. Germline CDR1 reads MNHEY; CDR2 reads SVGAGI. Trimming removed 0 bases from V and 3 bases from J, with 12 bases in between. The length of the CDR3 is 16 residues.

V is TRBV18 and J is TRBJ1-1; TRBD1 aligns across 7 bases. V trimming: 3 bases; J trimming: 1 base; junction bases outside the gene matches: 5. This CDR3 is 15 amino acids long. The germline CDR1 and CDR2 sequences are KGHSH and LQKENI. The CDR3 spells CASSPGTARNTEAFF. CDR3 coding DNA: TGTGCCAGCTCACCGGGGACAGCCCGGAACACTGAAGCTTTCTTT. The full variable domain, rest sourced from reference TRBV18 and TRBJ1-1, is NAGVMQNPRHLVRRRGQEARLRCSPMKGHSHVYWYRQLPEEGLKFMVYLQKENIIDESGMPKERFSAEFPKEGPSILRIQQVVRGDSAAYFCASSPGTARNTEAFFGQGTRLTVV.

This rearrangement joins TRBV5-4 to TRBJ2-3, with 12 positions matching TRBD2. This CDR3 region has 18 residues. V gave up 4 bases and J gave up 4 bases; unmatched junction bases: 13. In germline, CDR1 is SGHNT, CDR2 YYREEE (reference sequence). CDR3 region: CASSAGTSGRGSADTQYF. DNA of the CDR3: TGTGCCAGCAGCGCCGGGACTAGCGGGCGAGGGTCCGCAGATACGCAGTATTTT.

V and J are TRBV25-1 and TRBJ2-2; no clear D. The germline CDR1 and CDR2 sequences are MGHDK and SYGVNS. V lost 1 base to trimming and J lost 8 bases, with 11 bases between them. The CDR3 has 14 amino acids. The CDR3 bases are TGTGCCAGCAGTGAATTAGACTCCCTTGGGGAGCTGTTTTTT. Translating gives CASSELDSLGELFF.

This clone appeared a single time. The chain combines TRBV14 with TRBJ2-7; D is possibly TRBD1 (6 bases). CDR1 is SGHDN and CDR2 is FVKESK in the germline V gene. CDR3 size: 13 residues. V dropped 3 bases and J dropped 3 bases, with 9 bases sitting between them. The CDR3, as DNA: TGTGCCAGCAGCCAGGACAGATACTACGAGCAGTACTTC. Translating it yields CASSQDRYYEQYF. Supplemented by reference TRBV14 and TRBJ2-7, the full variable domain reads EAGVTQFPSHSVIEKGQTVTLRCDPISGHDNLYWYRRVMGKEIKFLLHFVKESKQDESGMPNNRFLAERTGGTYSTLKVQPAELEDSGVYFCASSQDRYYEQYFGPGTRLTVT.